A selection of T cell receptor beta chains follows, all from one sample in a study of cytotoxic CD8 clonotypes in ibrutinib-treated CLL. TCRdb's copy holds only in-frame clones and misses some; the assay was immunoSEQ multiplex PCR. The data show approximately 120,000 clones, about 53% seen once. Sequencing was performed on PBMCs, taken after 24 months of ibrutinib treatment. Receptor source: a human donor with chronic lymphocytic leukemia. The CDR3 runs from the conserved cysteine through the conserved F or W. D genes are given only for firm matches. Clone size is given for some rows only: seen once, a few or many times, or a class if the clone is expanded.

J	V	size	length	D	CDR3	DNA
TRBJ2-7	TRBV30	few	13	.	CAWRDFSQDIRYF	TGTGCCTGGAGGGATTTTAGTCAGGACATTCGGTACTTC
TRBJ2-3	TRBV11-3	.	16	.	CASSSGLAGTMDTQYF	TGTGCCAGCAGCTCGGGCCTAGCTGGGACCATGGATACGCAGTATTTT
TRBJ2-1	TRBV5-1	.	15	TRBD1	CASSSTGGAYNEQFF	TGCGCCAGCAGCTCTACAGGGGGCGCGTACAATGAGCAGTTCTTC
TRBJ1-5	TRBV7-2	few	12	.	CASSLNDQPQHF	TGTGCCAGCAGCTTAAACGATCAGCCCCAGCATTTT
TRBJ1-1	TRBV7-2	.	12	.	CASSSWGTEAFF	TGTGCCAGCAGCTCATGGGGGACTGAAGCTTTCTTT
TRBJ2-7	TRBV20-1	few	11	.	CSARVEAVQYF	TGCAGTGCTAGAGTGGAGGCCGTGCAGTACTTC
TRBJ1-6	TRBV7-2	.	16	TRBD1	CASSLAGTGGNSPLHF	TGTGCCAGCAGCTTAGCCGGGACAGGGGGGAATTCACCCCTCCACTTT
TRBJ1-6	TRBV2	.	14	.	CASRPDSENSPLHF	TGTGCCAGCAGGCCGGACAGCGAAAATTCACCCCTCCACTTT
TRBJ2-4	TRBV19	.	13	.	CASSSSRGDIQYF	TGTGCCAGTAGCTCCTCGAGGGGGGACATTCAGTACTTC
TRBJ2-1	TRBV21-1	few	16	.	CASSKVPGPHMYEQFF	TGTGCCAGCAGCAAAGTCCCGGGACCTCACATGTATGAGCAGTTCTTC
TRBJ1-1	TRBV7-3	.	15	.	CASSPGGRGNMVAFF	TGTGCCAGCAGCCCCGGGGGGCGAGGGAATATGGTAGCTTTCTTT
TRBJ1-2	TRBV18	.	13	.	CASSPQPGSGYTF	TGTGCCAGCTCACCACAACCGGGGAGTGGCTACACCTTC
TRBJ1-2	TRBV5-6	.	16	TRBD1	CASSLGQGVGNYGYTF	TGTGCCAGCAGCCTCGGACAGGGCGTAGGCAACTATGGCTACACCTTC
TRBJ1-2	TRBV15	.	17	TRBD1	CATRPGTGGLSNYGYTF	TGTGCCACCAGACCGGGGACAGGGGGCTTGTCTAACTATGGCTACACCTTC
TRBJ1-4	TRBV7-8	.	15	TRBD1	CASSSSGTGWEKLFF	TGTGCCAGCAGCTCCTCCGGGACAGGTTGGGAAAAACTGTTTTTT
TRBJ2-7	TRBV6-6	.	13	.	CASSGSSSYEQYF	TGTGCCAGCAGTGGCAGCAGCTCCTACGAGCAGTACTTC
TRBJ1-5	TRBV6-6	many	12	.	CASRNSNQPQHF	TGTGCCAGCAGAAATAGCAATCAGCCCCAGCATTTT
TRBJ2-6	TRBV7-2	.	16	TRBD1	CASSFTGGSGANVLTF	TGTGCCAGCAGCTTCACAGGGGGGTCTGGGGCCAACGTCCTGACTTTC
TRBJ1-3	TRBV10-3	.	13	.	CAISESGGNTIYF	TGTGCCATCAGTGAGTCGGGAGGAAACACCATATATTTT
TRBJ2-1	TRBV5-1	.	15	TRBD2	CASSFERGGPAVQFF	TGCGCCAGCAGCTTCGAGCGGGGGGGCCCCGCCGTGCAGTTCTTC
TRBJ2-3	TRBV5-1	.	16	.	CASSLGGTSMADTQYF	TGCGCCAGCAGCTTGGGGGGGACTTCAATGGCAGATACGCAGTATTTT
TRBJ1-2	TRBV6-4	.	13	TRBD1	CASSPTGTDGYTF	TGTGCCAGCAGTCCCACCGGGACAGATGGCTACACCTTC
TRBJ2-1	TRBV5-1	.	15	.	CASSQDGGGLNEQFF	TGCGCCAGCAGCCAGGACGGTGGGGGCCTCAATGAGCAGTTCTTC
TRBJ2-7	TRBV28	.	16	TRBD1	CASSSPPRQGPYKQYF	TGTGCCAGCAGTTCTCCGCCGCGACAGGGCCCTTATAAGCAGTACTTC
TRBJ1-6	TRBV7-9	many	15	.	CASSNALGGYRALHF	TGTGCCAGCAGCAACGCGCTGGGAGGGTATAGGGCCCTCCACTTT
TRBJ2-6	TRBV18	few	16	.	CASSRELGAGANVLTF	TGTGCCAGCTCGCGGGAATTGGGCGCAGGGGCCAACGTCCTGACTTTC
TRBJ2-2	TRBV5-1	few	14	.	CASSPSAGPGELFF	TGCGCCAGCAGCCCCTCCGCGGGGCCCGGGGAGCTGTTTTTT
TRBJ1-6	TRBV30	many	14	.	CAWSPSGGKSPLHF	TGTGCCTGGAGCCCCAGCGGGGGAAAATCACCCCTCCACTTT
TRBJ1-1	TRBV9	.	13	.	CASSVNGYTEAFF	TGTGCCAGCAGCGTAAACGGATACACTGAAGCTTTCTTT
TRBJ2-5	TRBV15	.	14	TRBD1	CATSRGQFKETQYF	TGTGCCACCAGCAGGGGACAGTTTAAAGAGACCCAGTACTTC
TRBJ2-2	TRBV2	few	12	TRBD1	CASRGGPGELFF	TGTGCCAGCCGAGGGGGCCCCGGGGAGCTGTTTTTT
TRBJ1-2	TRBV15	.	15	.	CATSRGTGPDYGYTF	TGTGCCACCAGCAGAGGAACCGGACCAGACTATGGCTACACCTTC
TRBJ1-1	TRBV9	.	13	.	CASSVDPFTEAFF	TGTGCCAGCAGCGTAGATCCATTCACTGAAGCTTTCTTT
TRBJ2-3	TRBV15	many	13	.	CATSRDTGDTQYF	TGTGCCACCAGCAGAGATACTGGGGATACGCAGTATTTT
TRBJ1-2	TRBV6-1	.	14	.	CASSPQRGGYGYTF	TGTGCCAGCAGTCCCCAGCGGGGGGGGTACGGCTACACCTTC
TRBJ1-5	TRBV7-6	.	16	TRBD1	CASRSRGSESNQPQHF	TGTGCCAGCCGGAGCAGGGGGAGTGAAAGCAATCAGCCCCAGCATTTT
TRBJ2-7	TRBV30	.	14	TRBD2	CAWRRSSGAYEQYF	TGTGCCTGGAGGAGGAGTAGCGGGGCCTACGAGCAGTACTTC
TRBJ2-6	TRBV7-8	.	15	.	CASSARDSGANVLTF	TGTGCCAGCAGCGCTAGGGACTCTGGGGCCAACGTCCTGACTTTC
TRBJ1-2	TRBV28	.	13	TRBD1	CASSGDRVDGYTF	TGTGCCAGCAGTGGGGACAGGGTGGATGGCTACACCTTC
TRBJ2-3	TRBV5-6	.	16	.	CASSSPDSLFTDTQYF	TGTGCCAGCAGCTCCCCGGACAGCCTGTTCACAGATACGCAGTATTTT
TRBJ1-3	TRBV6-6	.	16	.	CASSLKGGDSGNTIYF	TGTGCCAGCAGTTTAAAGGGGGGAGACTCTGGAAACACCATATATTTT
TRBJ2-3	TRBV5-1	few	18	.	CASNNPSRQAAHSDTQYF	TGCGCCAGCAACAACCCAAGTCGACAGGCCGCCCACAGTGATACGCAGTATTTT
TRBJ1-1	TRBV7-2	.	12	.	CASSSDRTRAFF	TGTGCCAGCAGCTCCGACAGGACTCGGGCTTTCTTT
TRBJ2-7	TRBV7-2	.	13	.	CASSSGSSYEQYF	TGTGCCAGCAGCTCTGGGTCCTCCTACGAGCAGTACTTC
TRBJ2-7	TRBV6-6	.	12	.	CASSNTGEGEYF	TGTGCCAGCAGTAACACAGGAGAGGGCGAGTACTTC
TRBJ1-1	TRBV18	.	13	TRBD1	CASSPGQGSEAFF	TGTGCCAGCTCTCCAGGACAGGGTAGTGAAGCTTTCTTT
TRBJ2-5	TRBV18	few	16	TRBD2	CASSPPGRDPRETQYF	TGTGCCAGCTCGCCCCCGGGGAGGGACCCAAGAGAGACCCAGTACTTC
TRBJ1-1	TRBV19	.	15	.	CASSPPGRGNTEAFF	TGTGCCAGTAGCCCCCCGGGCCGGGGGAACACTGAAGCTTTCTTT